The 14 T cell receptor beta chains below all came from one sample that was sequenced in a study of PD-1 blockade in classical Hodgkin lymphoma. The sample's time point: newly diagnosed, previously untreated cHL patient sample. Using magnetic negative selection, the CD4+ T cells were separated out of thawed PBMCs. Profiled with immunoSEQ multiplex PCR; TCRdb holds only in-frame clones, not every one. The sample records 20,000 to 25,000 clones, 90% being singletons. Input material: CD4+ T cells from blood. These receptors all come from a human donor with classical Hodgkin lymphoma.

This chain connects TRBV6-1 to TRBJ2-1; 9 bases are a match to TRBD1. The CDR3 is 14 amino acids. The junction had 3 bases not matched to a gene; V was cut back by 6 bases and J by 3 bases. CDR1 and CDR2 from the germline V gene are MNHNS and SASEGT. Written as DNA, the CDR3 is TGTGCCAGCAGCCGGGACAGGGTCTACAATGAGCAGTTCTTC. This sequence encodes CASSRDRVYNEQFF.

V and J are TRBV4-2 and TRBJ2-1, with TRBD2 matching over 8 bases. The trim removed 1 base at V and 7 bases at J, leaving 9 bases unmatched. Germline loops: CDR1 LGHNA, CDR2 YNFKEQ. There are 16 residues in the CDR3. DNA of the CDR3: TGTGCCAGCAGCCAAGGTCAGCGGGGGAGTGGGAATGAGCAGTTCTTC. It codes for CASSQGQRGSGNEQFF.

Only one count was recorded for this clone. V and J are TRBV5-1 and TRBJ2-1, with 9 bases that match TRBD2. Per germline, CDR1 SGHRS and CDR2 YFSETQ. This CDR3 spans 16 amino acids. V dropped 0 bases and J dropped 5; count of bases not matched to a gene: 6. CDR3 in amino acids: CASSLVLTSGDNEQFF. CDR3 DNA sequence: TGCGCCAGCAGCTTGGTGCTGACTAGCGGCGACAATGAGCAGTTCTTC.

The chain couples TRBV5-1 to TRBJ2-5, with D unresolved. Germline V gives CDR1 SGHRS, CDR2 YFSETQ. CDR3 length equals 12 residues. The V end lost 2 bases, the J end lost 5 bases, and 7 bases lay between the germline ends. CDR3 sequence reads: CASSFLRETQYF. The DNA for the CDR3 is TGCGCCAGCAGCTTTTTGAGGGAGACCCAGTACTTC.

The rearrangement joins TRBV7-2 to TRBJ2-7; the D gene is possibly TRBD1 (6 bases). The germline V gene encodes CDR1 SGHTA and CDR2 FQGNSA. Trimming shortened V by 5 bases and J by 6 bases, and 20 bases separated the two germline ends. The CDR3 has 15 amino acids. CDR3 DNA: TGTGCCAGCAGCCAGCAAACGACAGGCGCGGGCGAGCAGTACTTC. This translates into CASSQQTTGAGEQYF. The variable domain in full, with the rest retrieved from reference TRBV7-2 and TRBJ2-7, is GAGVSQSPSNKVTEKGKDVELRCDPISGHTALYWYRQSLGQGLEFLIYFQGNSAPDKSGLPSDRFSAERTGGSVSTLTIQRTQQEDSAVYLCASSQQTTGAGEQYFGPGTRLTVT.

This sequence joins TRBV2 and TRBJ2-5; D is undetermined. V gave up 5 bases and J gave up 1 base, with 14 bases separating them. In germline, CDR1 is SNHLY, CDR2 FYNNEI. This CDR3 has 15 amino acids. CDR3 region: CASSNGRVPQETQYF. In DNA form, the CDR3 reads TGTGCCAGCAGTAACGGAAGGGTGCCCCAAGAGACCCAGTACTTC.

The J gene is TRBJ1-1, the V gene TRBV6-5; a possible D gene is TRBD1 (5 bases). There are 13 residues in the CDR3. Trimming cost V 4 bases and J 6 bases, with 12 bases left between them. From germline, CDR1 is MNHEY and CDR2 SVGAGI. The CDR3 spells CASSSLRGAEAFF. The CDR3 DNA sequence: TGTGCCAGCAGTTCCCTTCGGGGCGCTGAAGCTTTCTTT.

The V call is TRBV7-2, the J call TRBJ1-2, with 8 bases lining up with TRBD1. V shed 4 bases and J 7 bases; nucleotides not matched to a gene: 8. Germline V gene sequence: CDR1 SGHTA, CDR2 FQGNSA. This CDR3 contains 14 residues. The CDR3 is CASSYQPQGGGYTF. The DNA of the CDR3 is TGTGCCAGCAGCTACCAACCACAGGGGGGTGGCTACACCTTC.

This rearrangement joins TRBV7-9 to TRBJ2-6; 8 nucleotides align to TRBD1. V shed 1 base and J 1 base; nucleotides not matched to a gene: 9. This CDR3 has 19 amino acids. Germline loops: CDR1 SEHNR, CDR2 FQNEAQ (reference sequence). This CDR3 reads CASSLVLWQGASGANVLTF. CDR3 nucleotide sequence: TGTGCCAGCAGCTTAGTATTGTGGCAGGGGGCTTCTGGGGCCAACGTCCTGACTTTC.

In this sample, this clone turned up a few times. This chain connects TRBV7-9 to TRBJ1-1; unclear D gene. V shed 3 bases and J shed 0 bases, with 5 bases lying between them. Germline CDR1 reads SEHNR; CDR2 reads FQNEAQ (reference sequence). CDR3 length: 13 residues. CDR3 region: CASSFSMNTEAFF. The CDR3 DNA is TGTGCCAGCAGCTTCTCGATGAACACTGAAGCTTTCTTT. Complete variable domain (other parts from reference TRBV7-9 and TRBJ1-1): DTGVSQNPRHKITKRGQNVTFRCDPISEHNRLYWYRQTLGQGPEFLTYFQNEAQLEKSRLLSDRFSAERPKGSFSTLEIQRTEQGDSAMYLCASSFSMNTEAFFGQGTRLTVV.

The chain couples TRBV19 to TRBJ1-1; possibly TRBD1 for D (5 bases). Germline loops: CDR1 LNHDA, CDR2 SQIVND (reference sequence). V lost 5 bases to trimming and J lost 4 bases, with 17 bases between them. The CDR3 runs 15 residues. The CDR3 DNA reads as TGTGCCAGTAGTGTCGGTCAGGGCCGTGGCACTGAAGCTTTCTTT. Protein sequence: CASSVGQGRGTEAFF.

The chain employs TRBV11-3 and TRBJ2-1, with 7 nucleotides matching TRBD1. Germline CDR1 reads SGHNT; CDR2 reads YENEEA. Germline trimming cut 1 base from V and 5 bases from J; bases unmatched to any gene: 14. CDR3 length: 18 residues. CDR3 protein: CASSLGSGKGQGDNEQFF. CDR3 nucleotide sequence: TGTGCCAGCAGCTTAGGGAGCGGAAAGGGCCAGGGGGACAATGAGCAGTTCTTC.

This chain links TRBV5-4 with TRBJ2-7; 9 bases map to TRBD1. From germline, CDR1 is SGHNT and CDR2 YYREEE (reference sequence). The CDR3 sequence is 13 residues long. With 4 bases clipped from V and 5 bases from J, the junction kept 4 bases outside the gene matches. CDR3 loop: CASSRDRVNEQYF. CDR3 bases: TGTGCCAGCAGCCGGGACAGGGTGAACGAGCAGTACTTC.

The V gene is TRBV5-4, the J gene TRBJ2-5; D is possibly TRBD2 (6 bases). Matching the DNA end better, TRBJ2-7 makes the J call doubtful. This CDR3 is 15 amino acids long. Per the germline V gene, CDR1 is SGHNT and CDR2 is YYREEE (reference sequence). The CDR3, as DNA: TGTGCCAGCAGCGTGGGACTCCGGACGGGGAACGAGCAGTACTTC. This codes for CASSVGLRTGNEQYF.